The clone carrying this T cell receptor beta chain occurred a few times. The antigen remains unidentified. TCRdb itself ran the 5' RACE reads through MiXCR, one entry per CDR3 protein. The table includes 400,000 to 650,000 distinct CDR3 sequences, 21% detected once. This CDR3 is 12 amino acids long. Germline values: CDR1 MNHEY, CDR2 SMNVEV (reference sequence). V was cut by 3 bases and J by 6 bases, with 5 bases left in between. The data originate from a study of T cells after yellow fever vaccination. Study conclusions and caveats: Though it reached lower strength, the secondary response hit its peak faster, day 5 versus 15.

The sample in question was PBMCs, obtained roughly 23 days after the first yellow fever vaccination. This clonotype was sampled from a man aged 18 to 29 who received the YFV17D yellow fever vaccine. The rearrangement links TRBV27 to TRBJ2-2; D unresolved. CDR3 sequence reads: CASSFTAGELFF. DNA for the CDR3: TGTGCCAGCAGTTTTACGGCCGGGGAGCTGTTTTTT.